A selection of T cell receptor beta chains follows, all from one sample in a study of early stage breast cancer tumors. Using immunoSEQ multiplex PCR, the repertoire was profiled, and TCRdb retains in-frame clones only, with some absent. The data show about 38,000 clones, with 70% to 80% seen just once and roughly 6.1% held by the top ten. Sequencing was done on a sample of blood. The receptor set was obtained from a person between 55 and 70 years old with breast cancer. Both conserved end residues are part of each CDR3. The D gene is left open where the match is weak. Part of the rows lack a size; the others show once, few, many or a class for expanded clones.

clone size	V gene	J gene	D gene	CDR3 protein	CDR3 DNA
.	TRBV30	TRBJ2-7	TRBD1	CAWSDGTGFHEQYF	TGTGCCTGGAGTGATGGGACAGGGTTCCACGAGCAGTACTTC
.	TRBV30	TRBJ1-1	.	CAWSVRSSNTEAFF	TGTGCCTGGAGTGTAAGATCCTCGAACACTGAAGCTTTCTTT
.	TRBV11-1	TRBJ2-1	TRBD1	CASSSRDRAVREQFF	TGTGCCAGCAGCTCCCGGGACAGGGCGGTAAGAGAGCAGTTCTTC
.	TRBV5-1	TRBJ2-1	.	CASSLARDSHNEQFF	TGCGCCAGCAGCTTAGCCCGGGACTCCCACAATGAGCAGTTCTTC
.	TRBV9	TRBJ1-5	.	CASSVVVRTSNQPQHF	TGTGCCAGCAGCGTAGTTGTCAGGACGAGCAATCAGCCCCAGCATTTT
.	TRBV19	TRBJ1-2	.	CASSIVDGGAKRGGYTF	TGTGCCAGTAGTATAGTGGACGGCGGGGCGAAAAGGGGAGGCTACACCTTC
.	TRBV19	TRBJ1-2	.	CASSAPGVINYGYTF	TGTGCCAGTAGTGCGCCGGGGGTCATTAACTATGGCTACACCTTC
.	TRBV2	TRBJ2-2	.	CATESRSLTGKLFF	TGTGCCACCGAGAGTCGTTCCCTCACCGGGAAGCTGTTTTTT
.	TRBV7-9	TRBJ1-5	.	CASSFLGSNQPQHF	TGTGCCAGCAGCTTCCTCGGCAGCAATCAGCCCCAGCATTTT
.	TRBV10-3	TRBJ2-7	TRBD1	CAIRVTGQSHEQYF	TGTGCCATTCGAGTGACGGGACAGTCCCACGAGCAGTACTTC
.	TRBV29-1	TRBJ2-1	TRBD2	CSVVSGSFNYEQFF	TGCAGCGTGGTGAGCGGGAGTTTTAACTATGAGCAGTTCTTC
.	TRBV7-9	TRBJ2-2	.	CASSLTGPGELFF	TGTGCCAGCAGCCTCACCGGGCCCGGGGAGCTGTTTTTT
.	TRBV27	TRBJ1-1	.	CASSLYRAATEAFF	TGTGCCAGCAGTTTATACAGGGCGGCCACTGAAGCTTTCTTT
medium-sized	TRBV7-2	TRBJ1-6	.	CASSTTTLPFATLHF	TGTGCCAGCAGCACCACCACCCTCCCGTTCGCCACCCTCCACTTT
.	TRBV5-1	TRBJ2-7	.	CASSLPRTAESSYEQYF	TGCGCCAGCAGCCTCCCTCGGACGGCCGAGAGCTCCTACGAGCAGTACTTC
.	TRBV4-1	TRBJ2-1	TRBD2	CASSQRKRGSEQFF	TGCGCCAGCAGCCAAAGGAAGCGGGGGTCCGAGCAGTTCTTC
.	TRBV15	TRBJ2-6	.	CATSRPTDSSGANVLTF	TGTGCCACCAGCAGACCCACAGATAGCTCTGGGGCCAACGTCCTGACTTTC
.	TRBV27	TRBJ2-2	TRBD2	CASSFRTSGRPNTGELFF	TGTGCCAGCAGTTTTAGGACTAGCGGGAGGCCAAACACCGGGGAGCTGTTTTTT
.	TRBV7-6	TRBJ2-1	TRBD1	CASSLYSITRDRDLPPYNEQFF	TGTGCCAGCAGCTTATACAGCATCACCCGGGACAGGGATCTCCCCCCCTACAATGAGCAGTTCTTC
.	TRBV5-1	TRBJ2-7	.	CASSPRPLYEQYF	TGCGCCAGCAGCCCACGTCCCCTCTACGAGCAGTACTTC
few	TRBV5-1	TRBJ2-7	TRBD1	CASTRTGGYEQYF	TGCGCCAGCACACGGACAGGGGGCTACGAGCAGTACTTC
.	TRBV21-1	TRBJ1-3	.	CASSPRRALRTIYF	TGTGCCAGCAGCCCCCGGAGAGCTCTGAGGACCATATATTTT
.	TRBV20-1	TRBJ1-2	.	CSARWDYGYTF	TGCAGTGCTAGGTGGGACTATGGCTACACCTTC
.	TRBV5-1	TRBJ1-5	TRBD1	CASSLGAGGSGQPQHF	TGCGCCAGCAGCTTGGGGGCAGGGGGCTCCGGGCAGCCCCAGCATTTT
.	TRBV29-1	TRBJ2-2	.	CSVQDRGQGAGVGELFF	TGCAGCGTTCAAGACCGCGGGCAGGGGGCGGGGGTCGGGGAGCTGTTTTTT
few	TRBV15	TRBJ1-1	.	CATSRDGGAGTEAFF	TGTGCCACCAGCAGAGATGGGGGCGCGGGGACTGAAGCTTTCTTT
.	TRBV5-6	TRBJ2-7	TRBD1	CASSLDGTGFTYEQYF	TGTGCCAGCAGCTTAGACGGGACAGGGTTCACCTACGAGCAGTACTTC
.	TRBV7-8	TRBJ2-5	TRBD2	CASSRLARETQYF	TGTGCCAGCAGCCGACTAGCTCGAGAGACCCAGTACTTC
.	TRBV7-9	TRBJ1-3	.	CASRPGDTIYF	TGTGCCAGCCGCCCGGGTGACACCATATATTTT
once	TRBV2	TRBJ1-2	.	CASSEGPGVNYGYTF	TGTGCCAGCAGTGAAGGTCCGGGGGTCAACTATGGCTACACCTTC
.	TRBV13	TRBJ2-3	.	CASSLGADTQYF	TGTGCCAGCAGCTTAGGAGCAGATACGCAGTATTTT
.	TRBV4-1	TRBJ2-6	.	CASSQDLRGTGANVLTF	TGCGCCAGCAGCCAAGATCTACGGGGGACTGGGGCCAACGTCCTGACTTTC
.	TRBV2	TRBJ1-1	.	CASSVAGRRNTEAFF	TGTGCCAGCAGTGTGGCAGGACGTCGGAACACTGAAGCTTTCTTT
.	TRBV6-5	TRBJ1-2	TRBD1	CASSYSRRQGEGYTF	TGTGCCAGCAGTTACTCGAGGAGACAGGGAGAGGGCTACACCTTC
once	TRBV5-4	TRBJ2-1	TRBD2	CASSQPSSGSSYNEQFF	TGTGCCAGCAGCCAACCATCTAGCGGGAGCTCCTACAATGAGCAGTTCTTC
.	TRBV28	TRBJ2-3	.	CASSSTYPTDTQYF	TGTGCCAGCAGTTCCACGTACCCCACAGATACGCAGTATTTT
.	TRBV19	TRBJ1-5	TRBD1	CASIQGFQPQHF	TGTGCCAGTATACAGGGGTTTCAGCCCCAGCATTTT
.	TRBV7-6	TRBJ2-7	TRBD1	CASSLARGRDSQNRYEQYF	TGTGCCAGCAGCTTAGCGCGCGGTAGGGACAGCCAAAATAGGTACGAGCAGTACTTC
.	TRBV6-6	TRBJ2-7	TRBD1	CASSYEGGYSYEQYF	TGTGCCAGCAGTTACGAAGGGGGCTACTCCTACGAGCAGTACTTC
few	TRBV19	TRBJ1-2	.	CASSTRTEEGYTF	TGTGCCAGTAGTACTCGGACAGAGGAGGGCTACACCTTC
.	TRBV5-1	TRBJ1-6	TRBD1	CASAGTANNSPLHF	TGCGCCAGCGCCGGGACAGCTAATAATTCACCCCTCCACTTT
.	TRBV28	TRBJ2-7	TRBD2	CASSFYRLAARGEQYF	TGTGCCAGCAGTTTTTATAGACTAGCGGCACGGGGCGAGCAGTACTTC
.	TRBV7-2	TRBJ2-3	.	CASSLLAGGGTDTQYF	TGTGCCAGCAGCTTACTGGCGGGCGGGGGCACAGATACGCAGTATTTT
.	TRBV7-2	TRBJ1-5	TRBD1	CASSRQGGNQPQHF	TGTGCCAGCAGCCGACAGGGTGGCAATCAGCCCCAGCATTTT
.	TRBV27	TRBJ2-1	.	CASSLKWSYNEQFF	TGTGCCAGCAGTTTGAAATGGTCCTACAATGAGCAGTTCTTC
few	TRBV11-2	TRBJ2-2	.	CASSLTSTGELFF	TGTGCCAGCAGCCTAACGAGTACCGGGGAGCTGTTTTTT
.	TRBV30	TRBJ2-1	TRBD2	CAWPSTSGRPPSYNEQFF	TGTGCCTGGCCATCCACTAGCGGGAGGCCCCCCTCCTACAATGAGCAGTTCTTC
.	TRBV6-1	TRBJ2-5	TRBD2	CASSEGGSGRTQYF	TGTGCCAGCAGTGAAGGAGGTAGCGGGAGGACCCAGTACTTC
.	TRBV11-2	TRBJ1-1	TRBD1	CASSLEGTGGTEAFF	TGTGCCAGCAGCTTAGAAGGGACAGGGGGCACTGAAGCTTTCTTT
few	TRBV19	TRBJ1-6	.	CASRDVYNSPLHF	TGTGCCAGTAGGGACGTTTATAATTCACCCCTCCACTTT